This TCR beta chain was obtained from a study of control samples from healthy donors and cancer patients. TCRdb's table, derived via immunoSEQ multiplex PCR, lists solely in-frame clones and lacks some. The table lists 120,000 or so clones, around 86% of them singletons. There are 15 residues in the CDR3. V was cut by 0 bases and J by 5 bases, with 12 bases left in between. Germline-derived CDR1 and CDR2 are SEHNR and FQNEAQ (reference sequence). This chain uses TRBV7-9 with TRBJ2-3; the D is unclear. The sequenced material came from blood. The TCR was taken from a man aged 40-49 years in good health. The CDR3 DNA sequence: TGTGCCAGCAGCTTAGCAATTTCTTCGGGAGATACGCAGTATTTT. This gives the protein CASSLAISSGDTQYF.